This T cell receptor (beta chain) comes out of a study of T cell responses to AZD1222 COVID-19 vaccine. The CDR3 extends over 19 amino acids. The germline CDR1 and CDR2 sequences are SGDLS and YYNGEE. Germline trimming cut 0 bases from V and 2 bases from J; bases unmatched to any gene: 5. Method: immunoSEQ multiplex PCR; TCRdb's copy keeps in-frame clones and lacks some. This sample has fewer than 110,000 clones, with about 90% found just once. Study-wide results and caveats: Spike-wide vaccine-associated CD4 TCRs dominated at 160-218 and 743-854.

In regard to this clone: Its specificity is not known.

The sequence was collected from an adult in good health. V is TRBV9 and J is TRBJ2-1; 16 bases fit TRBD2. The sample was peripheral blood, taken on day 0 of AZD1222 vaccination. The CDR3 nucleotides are TGTGCCAGCAGCGTAGCTGGGACTAGCGGGGGGGCGGCCTACAATGAGCAGTTCTTC. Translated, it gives CASSVAGTSGGAAYNEQFF.